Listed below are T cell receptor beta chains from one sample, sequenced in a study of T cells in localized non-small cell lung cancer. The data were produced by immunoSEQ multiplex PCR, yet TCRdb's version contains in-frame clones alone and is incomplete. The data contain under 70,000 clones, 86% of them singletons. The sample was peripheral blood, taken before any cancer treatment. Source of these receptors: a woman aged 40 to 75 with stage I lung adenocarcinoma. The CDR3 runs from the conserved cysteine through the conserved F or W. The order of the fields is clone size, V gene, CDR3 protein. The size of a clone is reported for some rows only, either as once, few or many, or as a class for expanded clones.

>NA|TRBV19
CASSSRAEAFF
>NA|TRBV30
CAWSVLRGEQETQYF
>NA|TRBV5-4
CASSLDSLSYNEQFF
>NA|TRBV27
CASSLTGSYEQYF
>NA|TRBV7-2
CASSLSTRSDQPQHF
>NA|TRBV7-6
CASSPRGGFGSNYGYTF
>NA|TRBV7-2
CASSLDPFNSQYF
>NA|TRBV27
CASSSLTSGGAREQFF
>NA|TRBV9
CASSVASSGGMSTGELFF
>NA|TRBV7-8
CASSFLGRSGVNEQFF
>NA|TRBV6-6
CASRPENRGGDQPQHF
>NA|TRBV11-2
CASSLAEGIYEQYF
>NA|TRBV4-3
CASSQGGSGANVLTF
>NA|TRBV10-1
CASSETSGGTNEQFF
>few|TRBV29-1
CSVVNTGELFF
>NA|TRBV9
CASSWGGADEKLFF
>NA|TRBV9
CASSVVSGGEAFF
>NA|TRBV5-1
CASSLETSRDTQYF
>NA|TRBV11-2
CASSLQGTSGSQETQYF
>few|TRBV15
CATSRDGVSTDTQYF
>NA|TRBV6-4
CASSDEPGYGYTF
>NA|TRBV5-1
CASSLGTGNTQYF
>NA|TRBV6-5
CASNKGGTDTQYF
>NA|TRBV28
CASSGGQVNYGELFF
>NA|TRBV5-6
CASTLGGVGDYGYTF
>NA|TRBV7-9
CASSLGTGGGQPQHF
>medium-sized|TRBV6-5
CASSPRRDFHEQYF
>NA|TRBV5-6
CASSSSPGQINEKLFF
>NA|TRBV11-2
CASSLMDRGLYNEQFF
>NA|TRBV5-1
CASSLGDSSGNTIYF
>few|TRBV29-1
CSVGSGYGYTF
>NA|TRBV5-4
CAARRQGRTDTQYF
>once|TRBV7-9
CASSRTGFMNTEAFF
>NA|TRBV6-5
CASSYSIGDETEAFF
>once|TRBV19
CASSIAAGFQETQYF
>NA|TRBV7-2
CASSLDGGPPQPQHF
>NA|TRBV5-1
CASSSDSIYGYTF
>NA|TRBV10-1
CAIYIMTAEAFF
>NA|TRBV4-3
CASSQDGGGINEKLFF
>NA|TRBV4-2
CASSQGGRGSYGYTF
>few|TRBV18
CASSAETGLAQFF
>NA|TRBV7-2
CASSFQLGQPYEQYF